This TCR beta chain was captured in a study of CD8 T cells in ankylosing spondylitis. This clonotype was recorded a few times. Its antigen is still unknown. Germline CDR1 and CDR2: ENHRY and SYGVKD. J lost 2 bases, V lost 8 bases, and 5 bases had no gene match. This CDR3 spans 14 amino acids. Quantitative molecular-barcoded 5'-RACE generated the TCR beta libraries. Each CDR3 protein is one row after TCRdb ran MiXCR on the 5' RACE reads. The table has about 750,000 distinct CDR3 sequences, over 15% seen once. Study-level findings and limits: Peripheral blood held disease-linked clones only at relatively low frequency, and these were CD8+. A TCR beta motif made of several highly homologous variants seemed typical of ankylosing spondylitis blood. There was reportedly significant enrichment of clones that were disease-linked in matched ankylosing spondylitis synovial fluid.

The receptor's source is a male donor with ankylosing spondylitis. Sequences were obtained from blood, either unsorted or a sorted T cell fraction (not recorded which). The rearrangement uses TRBV10-3 and TRBJ1-1; TRBD1 matches at 10 bases. CDR3: CAIGDRGVNTEAFF. The CDR3 bases are TGTGCCATCGGGGACAGGGGAGTAAACACTGAAGCTTTCTTT.